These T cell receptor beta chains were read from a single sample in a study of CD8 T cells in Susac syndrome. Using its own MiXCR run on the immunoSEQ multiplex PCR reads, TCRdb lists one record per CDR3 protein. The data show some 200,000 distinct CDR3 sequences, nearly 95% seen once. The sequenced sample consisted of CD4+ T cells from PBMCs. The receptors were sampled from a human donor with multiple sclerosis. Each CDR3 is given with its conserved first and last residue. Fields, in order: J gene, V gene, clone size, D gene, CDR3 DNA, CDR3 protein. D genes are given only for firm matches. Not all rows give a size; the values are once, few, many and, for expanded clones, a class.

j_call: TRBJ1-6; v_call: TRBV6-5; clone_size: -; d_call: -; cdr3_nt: TGTGCCAGCAGTTACGGGGCTCCTAATTCACCCCTCCACTTT; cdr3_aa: CASSYGAPNSPLHF
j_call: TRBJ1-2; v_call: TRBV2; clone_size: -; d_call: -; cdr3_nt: TGTGCCAGCAGTCAGGGTACCAAGCTGGACTACACCTTC; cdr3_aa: CASSQGTKLDYTF
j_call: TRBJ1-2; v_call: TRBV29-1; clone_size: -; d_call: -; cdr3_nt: TGCAGCGTGGACCGGGGCGGGGCTGGTGGCTACACCTTC; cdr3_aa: CSVDRGGAGGYTF
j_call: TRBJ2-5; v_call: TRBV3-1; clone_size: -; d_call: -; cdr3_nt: TGTGCCAGCAGCCAAGATCTGGGACACCAAGAGACCCAGTACTTC; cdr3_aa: CASSQDLGHQETQYF
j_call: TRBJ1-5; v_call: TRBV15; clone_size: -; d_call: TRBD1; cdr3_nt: TGTGCCACCAGTAGAGGACAGGGCAATCAGCCCCAGCATTTT; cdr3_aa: CATSRGQGNQPQHF
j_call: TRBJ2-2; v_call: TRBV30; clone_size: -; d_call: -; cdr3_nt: TGTGCCTGGAGTGTATGGGGGAGGAACACCGGGGAGCTGTTTTTT; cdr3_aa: CAWSVWGRNTGELFF
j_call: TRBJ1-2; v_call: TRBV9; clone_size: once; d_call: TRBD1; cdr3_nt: TGTGCCAGCAGCCCCAGGACAGGGGCGGATGGCTACACCTTC; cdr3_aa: CASSPRTGADGYTF
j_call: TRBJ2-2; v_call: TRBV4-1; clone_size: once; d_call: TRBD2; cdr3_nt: TGCGCCAGCAGCCGAGGACTAGCGGGAGGGGATGACGGGGAGCTGTTTTTT; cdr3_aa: CASSRGLAGGDDGELFF
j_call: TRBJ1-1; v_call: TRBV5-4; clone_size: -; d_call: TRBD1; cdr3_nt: TGTGCCAGCAGCTTCCCGGACAGGGGGTTCGGTGAAGCTTTCTTT; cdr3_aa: CASSFPDRGFGEAFF
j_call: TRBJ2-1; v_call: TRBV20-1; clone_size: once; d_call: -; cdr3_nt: TGCAGTGCTAGCTATCAGGGTCGCGAGAATGAGCAGTTCTTC; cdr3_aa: CSASYQGRENEQFF
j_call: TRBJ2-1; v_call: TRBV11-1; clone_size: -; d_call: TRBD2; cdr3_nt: TGTGCCAGCAGCTCGGGACTAGCGGGAGGTGGCGAGCAGTTCTTC; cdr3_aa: CASSSGLAGGGEQFF
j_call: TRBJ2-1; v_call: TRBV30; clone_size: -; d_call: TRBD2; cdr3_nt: TGTGCCTTGAGGGAGGGGATCTGGGGTGAGCAGTTCTTC; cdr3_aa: CALREGIWGEQFF
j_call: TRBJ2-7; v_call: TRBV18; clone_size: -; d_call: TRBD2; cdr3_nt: TGTGCCAGCTCAGCGAGAAAGAGGGGGACTAGCGGGATGGCAAGGCAGTACTTC; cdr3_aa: CASSARKRGTSGMARQYF
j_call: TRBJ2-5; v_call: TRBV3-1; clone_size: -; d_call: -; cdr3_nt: TGTGCCAGCAGCCCTACGGTGGGTCTCCAAGAGACCCAGTACTTC; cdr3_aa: CASSPTVGLQETQYF
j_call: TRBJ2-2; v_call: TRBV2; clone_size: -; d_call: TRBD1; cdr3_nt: TGTGCCAGCAACTTGAGGCAGGGGGAAAACACCGGGGAGCTGTTTTTT; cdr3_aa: CASNLRQGENTGELFF
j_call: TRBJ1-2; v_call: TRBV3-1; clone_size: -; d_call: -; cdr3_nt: TGTGCCAGCAGCCAAGGGGGGGTTAACTATGGCTACACCTTC; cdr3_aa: CASSQGGVNYGYTF
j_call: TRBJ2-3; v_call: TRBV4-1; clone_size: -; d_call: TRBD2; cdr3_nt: TGCGCCAGCAGCCCGACTCCCGCGGGGGGCATGGCAGATACGCAGTATTTT; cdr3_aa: CASSPTPAGGMADTQYF
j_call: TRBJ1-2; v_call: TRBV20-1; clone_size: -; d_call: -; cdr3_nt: TGCAGTTATAAAATACCGGGACCCCTGGGCTATGGCTACACCTTC; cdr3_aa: CSYKIPGPLGYGYTF
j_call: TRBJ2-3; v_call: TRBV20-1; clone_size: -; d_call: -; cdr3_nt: TGCAGTGCTCCGGTCACAGATACGCAGTATTTT; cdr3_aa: CSAPVTDTQYF
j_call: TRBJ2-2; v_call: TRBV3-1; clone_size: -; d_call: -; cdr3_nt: TGTGCCAGCAGCCACAGGGAAGGCGGGGAGCTGTTTTTT; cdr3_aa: CASSHREGGELFF
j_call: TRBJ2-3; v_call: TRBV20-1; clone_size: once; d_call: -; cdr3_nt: TGCAGTGGTATAAATACCTTCAGCGCAGATACGCAGTATTTT; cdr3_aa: CSGINTFSADTQYF
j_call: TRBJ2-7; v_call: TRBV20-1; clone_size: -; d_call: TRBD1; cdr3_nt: TGCAGTGCTCCGGGGGGACAGGGGTCAACCTACGAGCAGTACTTC; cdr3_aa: CSAPGGQGSTYEQYF
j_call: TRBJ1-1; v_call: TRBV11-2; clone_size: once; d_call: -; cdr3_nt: TGTGCCAGCAGCTTAGAGTCAGGGGTTCCTGAAGCTTTCTTT; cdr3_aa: CASSLESGVPEAFF
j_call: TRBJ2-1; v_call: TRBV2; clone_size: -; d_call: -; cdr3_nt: TGTGCCAGCGCCGCGGGGAGTAGAGGGGAGCAGTTCTTC; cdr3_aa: CASAAGSRGEQFF
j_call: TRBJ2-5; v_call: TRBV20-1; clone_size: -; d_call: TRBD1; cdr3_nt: TGCAGTGCTGAGGGGGCGGGAGAGACCCAGTACTTC; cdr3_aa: CSAEGAGETQYF
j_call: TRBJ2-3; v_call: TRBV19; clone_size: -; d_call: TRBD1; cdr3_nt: TGTGCCAGTAGTAGGTTTGAGGGGGCCGGAGCAGATACGCAGTATTTT; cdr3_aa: CASSRFEGAGADTQYF
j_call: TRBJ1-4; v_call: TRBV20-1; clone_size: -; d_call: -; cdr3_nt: TGCAGTGCTAGTGATGCAGGGGTAGGAAAAAAACTGTTTTTT; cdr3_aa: CSASDAGVGKKLFF
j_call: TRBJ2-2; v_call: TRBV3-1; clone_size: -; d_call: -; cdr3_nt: TGTGCCAGCAGTCCCCCCCACGTCAGCGGGGAGCTGTTTTTT; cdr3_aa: CASSPPHVSGELFF
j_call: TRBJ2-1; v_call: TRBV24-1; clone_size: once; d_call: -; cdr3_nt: TGTGCCACCAATTCTAGGGACTACAATGAGCAGTTCTTC; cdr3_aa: CATNSRDYNEQFF
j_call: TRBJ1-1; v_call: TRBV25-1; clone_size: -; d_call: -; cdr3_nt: TGTGCCAGCAGTGAATGGACGGCCGAAGGTGAAGCTTTCTTT; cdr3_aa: CASSEWTAEGEAFF
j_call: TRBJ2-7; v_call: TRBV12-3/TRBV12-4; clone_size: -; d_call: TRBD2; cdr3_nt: TGTGCCAGCAGTTCCCCGACTAGCGGGAGCCACGAGCAGTACTTC; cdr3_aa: CASSSPTSGSHEQYF
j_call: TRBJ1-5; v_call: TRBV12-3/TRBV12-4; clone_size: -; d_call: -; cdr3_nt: TGTGCCAGCAGTTTGGGTGACACATCACAGCCCCAGCATTTT; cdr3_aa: CASSLGDTSQPQHF
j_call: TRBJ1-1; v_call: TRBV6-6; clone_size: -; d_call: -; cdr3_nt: TGTGCCAGCAGTTACTCAGGGCAGGGGAACACTGAAGCTTTCTTT; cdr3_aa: CASSYSGQGNTEAFF
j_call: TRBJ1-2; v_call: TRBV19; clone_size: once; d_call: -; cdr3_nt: TGTGCCAGTATCCCGACCGGGACACCTAACTATGGCTACACCTTC; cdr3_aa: CASIPTGTPNYGYTF
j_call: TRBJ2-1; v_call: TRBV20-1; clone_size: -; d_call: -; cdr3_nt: TGCAGTGCTAGAGATGGTGTAAGCAATGAGCAGTTCTTC; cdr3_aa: CSARDGVSNEQFF
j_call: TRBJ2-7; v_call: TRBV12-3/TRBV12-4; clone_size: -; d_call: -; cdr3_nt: TGTGCCAGCTCACCGCAGTCCGCGGCAACAGCCTACGAGCAGTACTTC; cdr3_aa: CASSPQSAATAYEQYF
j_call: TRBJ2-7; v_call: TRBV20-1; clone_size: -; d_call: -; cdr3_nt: TGCAGTGCCCCGGGGACGGATCACTACGAGCAGTACTTC; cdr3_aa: CSAPGTDHYEQYF
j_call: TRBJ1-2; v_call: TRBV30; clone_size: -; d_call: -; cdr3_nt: TGTGCCTGGTCACCAGGTGGGGGAGGGGCAAGAAGAGGCTACACCTTC; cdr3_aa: CAWSPGGGGARRGYTF
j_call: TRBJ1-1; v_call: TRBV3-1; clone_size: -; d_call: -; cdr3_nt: TGTGCCAGCCGACAGTGGGCAGGGAGGAAGGGGAACACTGAAGCTTTCTTT; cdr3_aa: CASRQWAGRKGNTEAFF
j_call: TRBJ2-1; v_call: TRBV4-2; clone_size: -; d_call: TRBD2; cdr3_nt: TGTGCCAGCAGCCGCCAGACTAGCGGGAGTGGCTACAATGAGCAGTTCTTC; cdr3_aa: CASSRQTSGSGYNEQFF
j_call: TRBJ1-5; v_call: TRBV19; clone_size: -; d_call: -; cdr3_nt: TGTGCCAGTAATAACTACCCTCAGCCCCAGCATTTT; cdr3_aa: CASNNYPQPQHF
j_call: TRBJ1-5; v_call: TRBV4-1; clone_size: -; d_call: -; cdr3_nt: TGCGCCAGCAGCCGTACGGGGCTCGGTCAGCCCCAGCATTTT; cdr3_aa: CASSRTGLGQPQHF
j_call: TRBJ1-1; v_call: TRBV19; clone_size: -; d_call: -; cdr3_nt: TGTGCCAGTAGTATAGTGGGAGCTGAAGCTTTCTTT; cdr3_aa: CASSIVGAEAFF